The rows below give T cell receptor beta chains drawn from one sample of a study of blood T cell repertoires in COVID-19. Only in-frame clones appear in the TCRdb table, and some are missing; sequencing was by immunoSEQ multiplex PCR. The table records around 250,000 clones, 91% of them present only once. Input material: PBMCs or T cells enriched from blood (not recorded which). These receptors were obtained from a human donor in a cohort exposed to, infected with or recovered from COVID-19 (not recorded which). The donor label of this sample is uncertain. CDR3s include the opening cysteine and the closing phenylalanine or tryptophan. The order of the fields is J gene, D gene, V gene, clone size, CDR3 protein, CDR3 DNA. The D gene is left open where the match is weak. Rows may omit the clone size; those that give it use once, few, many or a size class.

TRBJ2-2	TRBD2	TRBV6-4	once	CASSDSSGGPRTGELFF	TGTGCCAGCAGTGACTCATCGGGGGGGCCAAGAACCGGGGAGCTGTTTTTT
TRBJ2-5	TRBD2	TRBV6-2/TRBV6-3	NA	CASSPGLGGGETQYF	TGTGCCAGCAGTCCGGGCCTCGGGGGAGGGGAGACCCAGTACTTC
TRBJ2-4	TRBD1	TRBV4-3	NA	CASSQAPSGQGDIQYF	TGCGCCAGCAGCCAGGCCCCATCGGGACAGGGAGACATTCAGTACTTC
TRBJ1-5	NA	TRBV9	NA	CASSVAQESSRGPQHF	TGTGCCAGCAGCGTAGCTCAAGAATCCTCCCGGGGGCCCCAGCATTTT
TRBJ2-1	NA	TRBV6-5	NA	CASSSGGDYNEQFF	TGTGCCAGCAGTTCGGGGGGCGATTACAATGAGCAGTTCTTC
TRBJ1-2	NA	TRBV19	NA	CASSIDGAGYGYTF	TGTGCCAGTAGTATAGATGGGGCAGGGTATGGCTACACCTTC
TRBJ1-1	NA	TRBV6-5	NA	CASGGSLGTEAFF	TGTGCCAGCGGGGGGTCTTTAGGCACTGAAGCTTTCTTT
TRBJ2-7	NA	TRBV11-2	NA	CASSLYKSSYEQYF	TGTGCCAGCAGCTTATACAAATCATCCTACGAGCAGTACTTC
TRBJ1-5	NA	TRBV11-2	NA	CASSLGGSNQPQHF	TGTGCCAGCAGCTTGGGAGGGTCGAATCAGCCCCAGCATTTT
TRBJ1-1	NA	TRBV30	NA	CAWSPPPPTRQNTEAFF	TGTGCCTGGAGCCCTCCCCCCCCAACGAGACAGAACACTGAAGCTTTCTTT
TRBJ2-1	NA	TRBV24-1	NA	CATSDLQGTYDNEQFF	TGTGCCACCAGTGATTTGCAGGGAACCTATGACAATGAGCAGTTCTTC
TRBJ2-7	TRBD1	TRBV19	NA	CASGPGTGGSYEQYF	TGTGCCAGTGGACCCGGGACAGGGGGATCCTACGAGCAGTACTTC
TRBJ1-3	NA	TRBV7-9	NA	CASSSGHSGNTIYF	TGTGCCAGCAGCTCCGGACACTCTGGAAACACCATATATTTT
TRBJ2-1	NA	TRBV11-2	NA	CASSLESEGYNEQFF	TGTGCCAGCAGCTTAGAGTCGGAGGGGTACAATGAGCAGTTCTTC
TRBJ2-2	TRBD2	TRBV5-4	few	CASSSLVAGHTGELFF	TGTGCCAGCAGCTCCCTCGTAGCGGGGCACACCGGGGAGCTGTTTTTT
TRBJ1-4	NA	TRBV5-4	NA	CASSRAPQGTNEKLFF	TGTGCCAGCAGCCGAGCCCCCCAGGGAACTAATGAAAAACTGTTTTTT
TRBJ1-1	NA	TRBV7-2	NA	CASSLEAGGGAFF	TGTGCCAGCAGCTTAGAGGCCGGGGGGGGAGCTTTCTTT
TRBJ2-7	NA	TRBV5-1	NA	CASSLTPVGPPYEQYF	TGCGCCAGCAGCTTGACACCGGTGGGGCCTCCCTACGAGCAGTACTTC
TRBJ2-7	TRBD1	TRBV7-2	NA	CASSPGTGGSKGEQYF	TGTGCCAGCAGCCCCGGGACAGGGGGCTCAAAAGGCGAGCAGTACTTC
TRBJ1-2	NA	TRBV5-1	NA	CASSLQGDGYTF	TGCGCCAGCAGCTTACAGGGAGATGGCTACACCTTC
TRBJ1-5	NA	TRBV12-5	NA	CASGLNNNQPQHF	TGTGCTAGTGGTTTGAATAACAATCAGCCCCAGCATTTT
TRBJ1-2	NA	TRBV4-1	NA	CASSQDGSGEGASGYTF	TGCGCCAGCAGCCAAGATGGGTCTGGGGAAGGGGCAAGCGGCTACACCTTC
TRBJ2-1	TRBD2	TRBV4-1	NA	CASSHGLAGSLYNEQFF	TGCGCCAGCAGCCATGGACTAGCGGGGAGTCTCTACAATGAGCAGTTCTTC
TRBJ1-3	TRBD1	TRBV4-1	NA	CASSQGRAQQGMWGNTIYF	TGCGCCAGCAGCCAAGGAAGGGCCCAACAGGGGATGTGGGGAAACACCATATATTTT
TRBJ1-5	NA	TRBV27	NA	CASSLSAGESNQPQHF	TGTGCCAGCAGTTTATCGGCAGGGGAAAGCAATCAGCCCCAGCATTTT
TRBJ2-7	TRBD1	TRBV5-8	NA	CASSRWTGNSYEQYF	TGTGCCAGCAGCCGTTGGACAGGGAACTCCTACGAGCAGTACTTC
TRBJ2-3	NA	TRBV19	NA	CASHTGTSTDTQYF	TGTGCCAGCCATACAGGTACTAGCACAGATACGCAGTATTTT
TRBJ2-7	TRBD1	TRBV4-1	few	CASSQPTGLKNEQYF	TGCGCCAGCAGCCAGCCGACAGGGCTAAAAAACGAGCAGTACTTC
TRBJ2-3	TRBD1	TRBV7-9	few	CASSLVGGSTDTQYF	TGTGCCAGCAGCTTAGTAGGGGGCTCCACAGATACGCAGTATTTT
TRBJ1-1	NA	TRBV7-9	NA	CASSLTAGYTEAFF	TGTGCCAGCAGCTTAACGGCAGGGTACACTGAAGCTTTCTTT
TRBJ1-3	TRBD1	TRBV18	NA	CASSPPGQGVEGNTIYF	TGTGCCAGCTCACCACCGGGACAGGGGGTAGAAGGAAACACCATATATTTT
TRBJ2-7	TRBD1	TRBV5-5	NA	CASSPGQGTSYEQYF	TGTGCCAGCAGCCCAGGACAGGGAACCTCCTACGAGCAGTACTTC
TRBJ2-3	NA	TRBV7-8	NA	CASSPPSHTQYF	TGTGCCAGCAGCCCCCCTAGCCATACGCAGTATTTT
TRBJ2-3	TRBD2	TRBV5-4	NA	CASSLRLAGSTDTQYF	TGTGCCAGCAGCCTGAGACTAGCGGGGAGCACAGATACGCAGTATTTT
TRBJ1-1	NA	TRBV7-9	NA	CASSPHGGEGTEAFF	TGTGCCAGCAGCCCCCACGGAGGGGAGGGTACTGAAGCTTTCTTT
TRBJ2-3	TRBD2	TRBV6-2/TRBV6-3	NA	CASSYRLRSGGTDTQYF	TGTGCCAGCAGTTACCGCTTGAGAAGCGGGGGCACAGATACGCAGTATTTT
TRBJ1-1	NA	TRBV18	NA	CASSPGRDFRTEAFF	TGTGCCAGCTCACCAGGGCGGGACTTCCGAACTGAAGCTTTCTTT
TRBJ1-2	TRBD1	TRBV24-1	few	CATSDRTGRGLYGYTF	TGTGCCACCAGTGACCGGACAGGGAGAGGCCTCTATGGCTACACCTTC
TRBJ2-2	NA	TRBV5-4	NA	CASTRQEPTGELFF	TGTGCCAGCACCAGACAGGAACCCACCGGGGAGCTGTTTTTT
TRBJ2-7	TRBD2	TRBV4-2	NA	CASSHPFVAGLAGGNTYEQYF	TGTGCCAGCAGCCATCCCTTTGTTGCGGGACTAGCGGGGGGGAATACCTACGAGCAGTACTTC
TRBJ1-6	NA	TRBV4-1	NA	CASSQEPGGGSYNSPLHF	TGCGCCAGCAGCCAAGAGCCCGGCGGCGGCTCCTATAATTCACCCCTCCACTTT
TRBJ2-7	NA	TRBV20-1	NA	CSASATILYEQYF	TGCAGTGCTAGTGCGACTATACTCTACGAGCAGTACTTC
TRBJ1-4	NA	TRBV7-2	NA	CASSPTPGEKLFF	TGTGCCAGCAGCCCCACCCCAGGGGAAAAACTGTTTTTT
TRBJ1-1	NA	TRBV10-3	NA	CAISPSLTEAFF	TGTGCCATCAGCCCCTCCCTGACTGAAGCTTTCTTT
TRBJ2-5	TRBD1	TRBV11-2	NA	CASSPGQGAHEETQYF	TGTGCCAGCAGCCCGGGACAGGGGGCGCACGAGGAGACCCAGTACTTC
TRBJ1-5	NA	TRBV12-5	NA	CASGLGRGSGNQPQHF	TGTGCTAGTGGTTTGGGACGGGGTTCGGGCAATCAGCCCCAGCATTTT
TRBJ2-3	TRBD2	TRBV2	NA	CATGLAGGISTDTQYF	TGTGCCACCGGACTAGCGGGGGGGATTAGCACAGATACGCAGTATTTT
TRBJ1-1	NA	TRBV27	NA	CASSFGGFTEAFF	TGTGCCAGCAGTTTCGGAGGGTTCACTGAAGCTTTCTTT
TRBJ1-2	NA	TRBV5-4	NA	CASSLETGHGYTF	TGTGCCAGCAGCCTAGAAACAGGGCATGGCTACACCTTC
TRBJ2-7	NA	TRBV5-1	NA	CASSLAPEVYEQYF	TGCGCCAGCAGCTTGGCTCCAGAAGTCTACGAGCAGTACTTC